This T cell receptor beta chain was obtained from a study of cytomegalovirus exposure and HLA in healthy donors. Study as a whole: Counted in an early data release were about 85 million unique TCRs from HLA-typed donors. General study results and limits: Among immune exposure information, only CMV serostatus was available. Roughly uniform depth of sequencing across donors was assumed in presence/absence analyses.

With respect to this clone: Its specificity is not known.

Trimming took 9 bases from V and 7 from J, leaving 19 bases between them. Germline loops: CDR1 SGHRS, CDR2 YFSETQ. The CDR3 is 14 amino acids. PCR involved 60 Vbeta and 13 Jbeta primers. Libraries were prepared by immunoSEQ multiplex PCR; TCRdb keeps only in-frame clonotypes and omits some of them. The table lists about 250,000 clones, roughly 70% of them singletons. This receptor was obtained from a female donor in good health and CMV-seronegative. The sequencing sample was made of PBMCs. V and J are TRBV5-1 and TRBJ2-2; weak D call: TRBD2 (5 bases). The CDR3 sequence is CATAGGLIGGELFF. CDR3 sequence (DNA): TGCGCCACCGCCGGAGGACTGATCGGCGGGGAGCTGTTTTTT.